The 14 T cell receptor beta chains in this list originate from one sample, sequenced in a study of PD-1 blockade in classical Hodgkin lymphoma. Profiling relied on immunoSEQ multiplex PCR, and the TCRdb table lists in-frame clones only, not all of them. The sample records tens of thousands of clones, roughly 73% being singletons. Described time point: cycle 4 day 1 (C4D1), after six to seven weeks of nivolumab. In every patient, relapse followed autologous stem cell transplantation, while exposure to brentuximab vedotin differed. Here the sequenced sample was peripheral blood mononuclear cells (PBMCs), taken before the fourth cycle of nivolumab. The receptors were gathered from a human donor with classical Hodgkin lymphoma.

This rearrangement joins TRBV9 to TRBJ2-2; 11 bases fit TRBD2. The CDR3 has 17 amino acids. Losses at the gene ends were 0 bases for V and 7 bases for J; bases not matched to a gene: 8. Germline loops: CDR1 SGDLS, CDR2 YYNGEE. The CDR3 sequence is CASSVGLAGGGNGELFF. DNA of the CDR3: TGTGCCAGCAGCGTAGGCCTAGCGGGAGGTGGTAACGGGGAGCTGTTTTTT.

The chain combines TRBV2 with TRBJ1-5; a weak D match, TRBD1 (6 bases). Trimming removed 5 bases from V and 6 bases from J, with 17 bases in between. The CDR3 extends over 15 amino acids. The germline V gene has CDR1 SNHLY and CDR2 FYNNEI. The CDR3 reads CASSTTGIYLQPQHF. The CDR3 nucleotides read TGTGCCAGCAGTACTACAGGGATCTATCTTCAGCCCCAGCATTTT.

The chain couples TRBV7-8 to TRBJ2-3; D gene uncertain. The V gene lost 1 base and the J gene lost 0 bases, with 8 bases spanning the gap. This CDR3 spans 15 amino acids. Per the germline V gene, CDR1 is SGHVS and CDR2 is FQNEAQ. CDR3 amino acids: CASSLDGISTDTQYF. The CDR3 DNA reads as TGTGCCAGCAGCTTAGATGGGATTAGCACAGATACGCAGTATTTT.

This chain uses TRBV6-5 with TRBJ2-7, with D perhaps TRBD1 or TRBD2 (6 bases each). CDR1 and CDR2 (germline): MNHEY, SVGAGI. The length of the CDR3 is 13 residues. The V end was cut by 5 bases, the J end by 6 bases, with 14 bases between. The CDR3 reads CASSPLGGREQYF. In DNA, the CDR3 is TGTGCCAGCAGTCCCCTTGGGGGGCGCGAGCAGTACTTC.

This clone came up a few times. This sequence joins TRBV5-1 and TRBJ2-2; no definite D call. Germline V CDR1 and CDR2: SGHRS, YFSETQ. V lost 0 bases and J 1 base, leaving 7 bases between the germline ends. The CDR3 spans 15 residues. In DNA form, the CDR3 reads TGCGCCAGCAGCTTGGATCTGGTGAACACCGGGGAGCTGTTTTTT. As protein: CASSLDLVNTGELFF.

The rearrangement joins TRBV6-5 to TRBJ2-1; 8 bases are a match to TRBD2. There are 16 residues in the CDR3. Trimming took 4 bases from V and 0 from J; bases not matched to a gene: 5. The germline V gene encodes CDR1 MNHEY and CDR2 SVGAGI. The CDR3 DNA is TGTGCCAGCAGTTCCTATAGCGGGGACTCCTACAATGAGCAGTTCTTC. It translates to CASSSYSGDSYNEQFF.

The chain is built from TRBV13 and TRBJ2-5; D is unclear. Germline lookup yields CDR1 PRHDT and CDR2 FYEKMQ (reference sequence). This CDR3 comprises 14 residues. V was shortened by 2 bases and J by 2 bases, with 9 bases between the two germline ends. CDR3 region: CASSLRVGQETQYF. The CDR3 DNA follows: TGTGCCAGCAGCTTACGGGTCGGGCAAGAGACCCAGTACTTC. The variable domain in full, completed from reference TRBV13 and TRBJ2-5, reads AAGVIQSPRHLIKEKRETATLKCYPIPRHDTVYWYQQGPGQDPQFLISFYEKMQSDKGSIPDRFSAQQFSDYHSELNMSSLELGDSALYFCASSLRVGQETQYFGPGTRLLVL.

The chain carries TRBV6-6 and TRBJ1-1; no firm D call. The CDR3 is 11 residues long. Looked up from germline, CDR1 is MNHNY and CDR2 is SVGAGI (reference sequence). Trimming cost V 0 bases and J 11 bases, with 7 bases left between them. The CDR3 sequence: CASSYSWEAFF. The CDR3 coding sequence is TGTGCCAGCAGTTACTCGTGGGAGGCTTTCTTT.

The genes are TRBV5-1 and TRBJ1-1; unclear D gene. V was shortened by 0 bases and J by 4 bases, with 7 bases between the two germline ends. The CDR3 spans 13 residues. Per germline, CDR1 SGHRS and CDR2 YFSETQ. The DNA for the CDR3 is TGCGCCAGCAGCTTGGGGCTGGGCACTGAAGCTTTCTTT. It yields the protein CASSLGLGTEAFF. Together with reference TRBV5-1 and TRBJ1-1, the CDR3 gives the full variable domain: KAGVTQTPRYLIKTRGQQVTLSCSPISGHRSVSWYQQTPGQGLQFLFEYFSETQRNKGNFPGRFSGRQFSNSRSEMNVSTLELGDSALYLCASSLGLGTEAFFGQGTRLTVV.

The chain recombines TRBV10-3 with TRBJ1-2, with a weak D call TRBD1 (5 bases). With 3 bases removed from V and 0 bases from J, the gap between germline ends came to 11 bases. Germline CDR1 reads ENHRY; CDR2 reads SYGVKD. The CDR3 has 15 residues. DNA of the CDR3: TGTGCCATCAGTGACGGACAAAAAACTAACTATGGCTACACCTTC. Its translation is CAISDGQKTNYGYTF.

V gene TRBV18 combines with J gene TRBJ2-7; no clear D gene. The V end lost 1 base, the J end lost 2 bases, and 3 bases lay between the germline ends. Per the germline V gene, CDR1 is KGHSH and CDR2 is LQKENI. This CDR3 contains 12 residues. The CDR3: CASSPRTYEQYF. CDR3 in DNA: TGTGCCAGCTCACCACGGACCTACGAGCAGTACTTC.

The chain combines TRBV19 with TRBJ2-7; 8 positions match TRBD1. Germline assignment: CDR1 LNHDA and CDR2 SQIVND (reference sequence). The CDR3 is 15 amino acids. V was clipped by 1 base and J by 5 bases; unmatched bases: 7. The CDR3 sequence: CASSIVGQGLDEQYF. The CDR3 DNA reads as TGTGCCAGTAGTATAGTTGGACAGGGTCTGGACGAGCAGTACTTC.

The chain combines TRBV18 with TRBJ2-5; 7 bases match TRBD1. The J call may be wrong; the DNA end is better matched by TRBJ2-7. The V gene's germline CDR1 is KGHSH and CDR2 LQKENI. The CDR3 totals 14 residues. CDR3 sequence reads: CASSRDSQPYEQYF. The CDR3 DNA sequence: TGTGCCAGCTCACGGGACAGCCAGCCCTACGAGCAGTACTTC.

This sequence joins TRBV27 and TRBJ1-1, with 8 bases that match TRBD1. The CDR3 covers 16 residues. Germline V gene lookup returns CDR1 MNHEY and CDR2 SMNVEV (reference sequence). The V and J ends lost 3 bases and 0 bases, in that order; junction bases with no gene match: 6. CDR3 amino acids: CASSFDRGGMNTEAFF. The CDR3 nucleotides are TGTGCCAGCAGTTTCGACAGGGGTGGGATGAACACTGAAGCTTTCTTT.